This passage covers 5 T cell receptor beta chains from one sample sequenced in a study of early stage breast cancer tumors (dated by TCRdb to 2016 to 2017). The library was built by means of the immunoSEQ multiplex PCR assay. As stored in TCRdb, this immuneACCESS dataset retains in-frame rearrangements with V and J assigned. A fraction of the clones does not appear; measured against another copy, unresolved V genes explain less than half of the discrepancy, and the remainder lacks a known reason. For this sample the table gives fewer than 70,000 clones, of which approximately 80% were detected only once. Around 5% of the sample goes to the ten largest clones. Sequenced input: blood. Receptor source: a person aged 40 to 50 with breast cancer.

The chain is built from TRBV30 and TRBJ1-2, with 9 bases aligning to TRBD1. This CDR3 is 14 amino acids long. CDR1 GTSNPN and CDR2 SVGIG come from the germline V gene (reference sequence). V lost 5 bases, J lost 4 bases, and 8 bases stayed unmatched. CDR3 sequence: CAWERTGASYGYTF. The DNA of the CDR3 is TGTGCCTGGGAAAGGACAGGGGCTTCCTATGGCTACACCTTC.

The sample holds a few counts of this clone. V gene TRBV5-1 combines with J gene TRBJ2-2, with D possibly matching TRBD1 (6 bases). This CDR3 region has 16 residues. Germline V gene sequence: CDR1 SGHRS, CDR2 YFSETQ. Trimming stripped 0 bases from V and 1 base from J, with 10 bases between. As DNA, the CDR3 is TGCGCCAGCAGCTTGGCCGGGACACAGAACACCGGGGAGCTGTTTTTT. It codes for CASSLAGTQNTGELFF.

The chain joins TRBV9 to TRBJ2-7; the D is unclear. Trimming removed 7 bases at V and 9 bases at J, with 14 bases between. The CDR3 sequence is 11 residues long. Germline CDR1 and CDR2: SGDLS and YYNGEE. CDR3 residues: CASPSMTPQYF. The CDR3 DNA follows: TGTGCCAGCCCTTCCATGACCCCGCAGTACTTC. Looking up the rest from reference TRBV9 and TRBJ2-7 gives the full variable domain: DSGVTQTPKHLITATGQRVTLRCSPRSGDLSVYWYQQSLDQGLQFLIQYYNGEERAKGNILERFSAQQFPDLHSELNLSSLELGDSALYFCASPSMTPQYFGPGTRLTVT.

V usage is TRBV28 and J usage is TRBJ2-3; D uncertain. Germline loops: CDR1 MDHEN, CDR2 SYDVKM. The length of the CDR3 is 15 residues. V dropped 6 bases and J dropped 2 bases, with 15 bases sitting between them. This chain's CDR3 is CASSPSISHTDTQYF. Here the CDR3 DNA reads TGTGCCAGCAGCCCTAGTATATCCCACACAGATACGCAGTATTTT.

The chain is built from TRBV7-8 and TRBJ2-7; D unclear. The ends were cut back, 7 bases at V and 1 base at J, with 11 bases in the middle. The CDR3 runs to 13 residues. Germline CDR1 is SGHVS and CDR2 is FQNEAQ. This CDR3 is CASTIALSYEQYF. The CDR3 nucleotides read TGTGCCAGCACCATCGCGCTTTCCTACGAGCAGTACTTC.